This T cell receptor (beta chain) is drawn from a study of regulatory T cells in long-lasting Graves disease. Study details: Graves' patients (newly diagnosed) had been on antithyroid drugs under 3 months.

CDR3 regions were amplified by Arm-PCR using iRepertoire HTBI primers to build TCR beta libraries. Using its own MiXCR run on the multiplex PCR reads, TCRdb lists one record per CDR3 protein. The table records hundreds of thousands of distinct CDR3 sequences, 15% to 20% of them present only once. V was pared by 1 base and J by 3 bases, with 8 bases of the junction left unmatched. This CDR3 region has 16 residues. CDR1 and CDR2 from the germline V gene are SGHRS and YFSETQ. Time point specified: newly diagnosed GD, antithyroid drugs for less than 3 months. Preparation of the TCR library used RNA extracted from PBMCs. Only a few counts were recorded for this clonotype. The sample also formed part of further work on T cells in Graves' hyperthyroidism and ophthalmopathy. That investigation notes: The HTBI primer set served for first-round RT-PCR of the TCR CDR3. Ophthalmopathy was distinguished from stable hyperthyroidism by 13 V-J signatures. The model foresaw ophthalmopathy a median around 6.4 months prior to onset.

Specimen: peripheral blood mononuclear cells (PBMCs), collected at new diagnosis, from a patient treated with antithyroid drugs. The origin of this receptor is a woman aged 30 to 39 with Graves disease. The gene calls are TRBV5-1 and TRBJ2-7; 9 bases fit TRBD1. CDR3 loop: CASSLTGQGSNYEQYF. The DNA of the CDR3 is TGCGCCAGCAGCTTGACGGGACAGGGTTCCAACTACGAGCAGTACTTC.